The source of this T cell receptor beta chain is a study of radiation and T cells in renal cell carcinoma. Background on the study: Nephrectomy followed 15 Gy stereotactic body radiation by 4 weeks. Study-level results: In blood, top tumor clones expanded by 2 weeks, shrinking by 4. Baseline intratumoral clonotype presence is unknown without pretreatment biopsies.

Sequenced by immunoSEQ multiplex PCR; TCRdb stores in-frame clones only, minus some. The sample lists about 130,000 clones; approximately 80% were seen once. A remark on this clone: Its antigen is not known.

Time point specified: baseline pretreatment blood. The treatment is: 15 Gy SBRT to primary tumor, nephrectomy 4 weeks later. This renal cell carcinoma was of the clear cell type. V trimming: 4 bases; J trimming: 3 bases; junction bases outside the gene matches: 2. CDR1 is KGHSH and CDR2 is LQKENI in the germline V gene. There are 14 residues in the CDR3. The source of this sequence is a woman aged 60 to 75 with renal cell carcinoma. This chain uses TRBV18 with TRBJ1-5; TRBD1 aligns across 8 bases. The sequences come from blood, collected from a patient whose treatment included radiotherapy and nephrectomy. Here the CDR3 DNA reads TGTGCCAGCTCACGGGGACAGGCCAATCAGCCCCAGCATTTT. This gives the protein CASSRGQANQPQHF.